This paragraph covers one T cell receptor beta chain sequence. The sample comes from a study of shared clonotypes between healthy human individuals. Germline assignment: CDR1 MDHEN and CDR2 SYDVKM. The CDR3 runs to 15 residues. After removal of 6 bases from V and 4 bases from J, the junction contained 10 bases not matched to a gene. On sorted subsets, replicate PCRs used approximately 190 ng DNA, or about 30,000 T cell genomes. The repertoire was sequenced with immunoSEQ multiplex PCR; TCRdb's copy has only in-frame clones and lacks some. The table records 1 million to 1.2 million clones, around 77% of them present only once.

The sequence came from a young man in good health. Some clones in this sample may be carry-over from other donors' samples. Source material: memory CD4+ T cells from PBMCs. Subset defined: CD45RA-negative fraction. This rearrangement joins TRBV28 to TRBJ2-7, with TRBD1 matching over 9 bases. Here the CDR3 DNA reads TGTGCCAGCAGATTTACCGGGACAGGGAAATACGAGCAGTACTTC. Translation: CASRFTGTGKYEQYF.